These T cell receptor beta chains were read from a single sample in a study of glioma-infiltrating T cells. TCRdb re-analysed the multiplex PCR reads in MiXCR, keeping a single row per CDR3 protein. The sample has approximately 190,000 distinct CDR3 sequences, 32% seen once. The material sequenced was glioma tissue, nonneoplastic brain tissue, or PBMCs (not recorded which). All receptors come from a human donor with low-grade glioma or glioblastoma, undergoing nonglioma brain surgery, or in good health (not recorded which). Both conserved end residues are part of each CDR3. The D gene is left open where the match is weak. A clone size is listed for some rows: how often the clone was seen (once, few, many), or a class if it is expanded.

CDR3: CASSLVVGNTGELFF
DNA: TGCGCCAGCAGCTTGGTTGTTGGGAACACCGGGGAGCTGTTTTTT
V: TRBV5-1
size: .
J: TRBJ2-2
D: .

CDR3: CRASDPGGYNEKFF
DNA: TGCAGAGCCTCGGACCCCGGGGGTTACAATGAGAAGTTCTTC
V: TRBV20-1
size: .
J: TRBJ2-1
D: .

CDR3: CASRGLGYNEQFF
DNA: TGTGCCAGCAGAGGACTTGGCTACAATGAGCAGTTCTTC
V: TRBV25-1
size: many
J: TRBJ2-1
D: .

CDR3: CASSILRFGDSGANVLTF
DNA: TGTGCCAGTAGTATACTCCGATTCGGGGACTCTGGGGCCAACGTCCTGACTTTC
V: TRBV19
size: .
J: TRBJ2-6
D: .

CDR3: CAIMTESLGSGGEQYF
DNA: TGTGCCATCATGACCGAAAGCCTCGGTAGCGGTGGCGAGCAGTACTTC
V: TRBV10-3
size: few
J: TRBJ2-7
D: .

CDR3: CSARDERTYEQYF
DNA: TGCAGTGCTAGAGATGAGCGGACCTACGAGCAGTACTTC
V: TRBV20-1
size: many
J: TRBJ2-7
D: .

CDR3: CSVGQSGANVLTF
DNA: TGCAGCGTTGGGCAGTCTGGGGCCAACGTCCTGACTTTC
V: TRBV29-1
size: .
J: TRBJ2-6
D: .

CDR3: CSPPTATNYGYTF
DNA: TGCAGCCCCCCGACAGCCACTAACTATGGCTACACCTTC
V: TRBV29-1
size: .
J: TRBJ1-2
D: .

CDR3: CASSLVDRGSYEQYF
DNA: TGCGCCAGCAGCCTCGTAGACAGGGGCTCCTACGAGCAGTACTTC
V: TRBV4-1
size: .
J: TRBJ2-7
D: TRBD1

CDR3: CASSPDRGLDTQYF
DNA: TGTGCCAGCTCACCCGACAGGGGGCTAGATACGCAGTATTTT
V: TRBV18
size: many
J: TRBJ2-3
D: TRBD1

CDR3: CASSVGQDNTEAFF
DNA: TGTGCCAGCAGCGTAGGGCAGGATAACACTGAAGCTTTCTTT
V: TRBV9
size: few
J: TRBJ1-1
D: .

CDR3: CSAKGRTANTEAFF
DNA: TGCAGTGCTAAGGGACGGACGGCGAACACTGAAGCTTTCTTT
V: TRBV20-1
size: many
J: TRBJ1-1
D: .

CDR3: CASRDPTVYYEQFF
DNA: TGTGCCAGTAGAGACCCCACCGTCTACTATGAGCAGTTCTTC
V: TRBV19
size: .
J: TRBJ2-1
D: .

CDR3: CAGILEGGGYTF
DNA: TGTGCCGGCATACTAGAGGGAGGAGGCTACACCTTC
V: TRBV6-5
size: .
J: TRBJ1-2
D: .

CDR3: CAISEGDRDSFATNEKLFF
DNA: TGTGCCATCAGTGAAGGCGACAGGGACTCCTTTGCAACTAATGAAAAACTGTTTTTT
V: TRBV10-3
size: few
J: TRBJ1-4
D: TRBD1

CDR3: CASSPRWAVGSYEQYF
DNA: TGCGCCAGCAGCCCACGTTGGGCCGTTGGCTCCTACGAGCAGTACTTC
V: TRBV4-3
size: few
J: TRBJ2-7
D: .

CDR3: CASSSTRGTSGNTIYF
DNA: TGTGCCAGCAGCTCTACCAGGGGAACCTCTGGAAACACCATATATTTT
V: TRBV7-2
size: many
J: TRBJ1-3
D: .

CDR3: CASSSHEAGQETKFF
DNA: TGTGCCAGCAGTTCCCACGAGGCAGGCCAAGAGACCAAGTTCTTC
V: TRBV6-2/TRBV6-3
size: .
J: TRBJ2-1
D: .

CDR3: CSALSQGYTDTQYF
DNA: TGCAGTGCCCTCTCCCAGGGGTACACAGATACGCAGTATTTT
V: TRBV20-1
size: many
J: TRBJ2-3
D: .

CDR3: CAIRGTSTISADTQYF
DNA: TGTGCCATCAGGGGGACTAGTACCATAAGCGCGGATACGCAGTATTTT
V: TRBV10-3
size: few
J: TRBJ2-3
D: TRBD2

CDR3: CASSQELRLAGGVTDTQYF
DNA: TGCGCCAGCAGCCAAGAGCTTAGGCTAGCGGGAGGGGTCACAGATACGCAGTATTTT
V: TRBV4-1
size: .
J: TRBJ2-3
D: TRBD2

CDR3: CASSQEGGYEQFF
DNA: TGTGCCAGCAGCCAAGAGGGAGGGTATGAGCAGTTCTTC
V: TRBV4-3
size: many
J: TRBJ2-1
D: TRBD2

CDR3: CASSQVETGGWEQYF
DNA: TGCGCCAGCAGCCAAGTAGAGACAGGGGGATGGGAGCAGTACTTC
V: TRBV4-1
size: once
J: TRBJ2-7
D: TRBD1

CDR3: CASSVSGISYNEQFF
DNA: TGTGCCAGCAGTGTTAGCGGGATCTCCTACAATGAGCAGTTCTTC
V: TRBV6-1
size: many
J: TRBJ2-1
D: TRBD2

CDR3: CASSSPRTAPDTQYF
DNA: TGTGCCAGCAGTTCTCCCAGGACAGCACCAGATACGCAGTATTTT
V: TRBV27
size: once
J: TRBJ2-3
D: .

CDR3: CASSQELAASYKQYF
DNA: TGTGCCAGCAGCCAAGAACTAGCGGCATCCTACAAGCAGTACTTC
V: TRBV4-2
size: once
J: TRBJ2-7
D: TRBD2

CDR3: CASSLVPSGPQETQYF
DNA: TGTGCCAGCAGCTTAGTACCTAGCGGGCCACAAGAGACCCAGTACTTC
V: TRBV7-2
size: many
J: TRBJ2-5
D: TRBD2

CDR3: CAISEPPSGTFEQYF
DNA: TGTGCCATCAGTGAGCCCCCCAGCGGGACCTTCGAGCAGTACTTC
V: TRBV6-1
size: few
J: TRBJ2-7
D: TRBD2

CDR3: CVSSLTSGSTDTQYF
DNA: TGTGTCAGCAGCTTAACTAGCGGTAGCACAGATACGCAGTATTTT
V: TRBV7-9
size: many
J: TRBJ2-3
D: TRBD2

CDR3: CASSPPISQETQYF
DNA: TGTGCCAGCTCACCACCGATCAGCCAAGAGACCCAGTACTTC
V: TRBV18
size: few
J: TRBJ2-5
D: .

CDR3: CASSLGTGGSGANVLTF
DNA: TGTGCCAGCAGCCTTGGGACAGGGGGCTCTGGGGCCAACGTCCTGACTTTC
V: TRBV11-2
size: few
J: TRBJ2-6
D: TRBD1

CDR3: CASGQVGGLNTEAFF
DNA: TGCGCCAGCGGCCAAGTCGGAGGCCTGAACACTGAAGCTTTCTTT
V: TRBV4-1
size: few
J: TRBJ1-1
D: .

CDR3: CSANLRTGGRYEQYF
DNA: TGCAGTGCTAATCTCAGAACGGGAGGTCGGTACGAGCAGTACTTC
V: TRBV20-1
size: many
J: TRBJ2-7
D: TRBD2

CDR3: CASSSLTSSEQYF
DNA: TGTGCCAGCAGCTCCCTGACTAGTTCCGAGCAGTACTTC
V: TRBV11-2
size: .
J: TRBJ2-7
D: .

CDR3: CASSQGFRDNEQYF
DNA: TGCGCCAGCAGCCAAGGATTCCGGGACAACGAGCAGTACTTC
V: TRBV4-1
size: many
J: TRBJ2-7
D: .

CDR3: CASSLSGGQGSYEQYF
DNA: TGTGCCAGCAGTTTATCGGGGGGACAGGGGTCCTACGAGCAGTACTTC
V: TRBV27
size: .
J: TRBJ2-7
D: TRBD1

CDR3: CASRKRLAGGRTDTQYF
DNA: TGTGCCAGCAGGAAAAGACTAGCGGGAGGCCGCACAGATACGCAGTATTTT
V: TRBV6-2/TRBV6-3
size: many
J: TRBJ2-3
D: TRBD2

CDR3: CASSYTGNSPLHF
DNA: TGTGCCAGCAGCTATACAGGAAATTCACCCCTCCACTTT
V: TRBV7-9
size: many
J: TRBJ1-6
D: .

CDR3: CASSPGASNEKLFF
DNA: TGTGCCAGCTCACCGGGGGCATCTAATGAAAAACTGTTTTTT
V: TRBV18
size: many
J: TRBJ1-4
D: .

CDR3: CASTSRQGTTDTQYF
DNA: TGTGCCAGCACCTCCCGACAGGGGACCACAGATACGCAGTATTTT
V: TRBV6-1
size: many
J: TRBJ2-3
D: TRBD1

CDR3: CASSPLFSGAVHEQYF
DNA: TGTGCCAGCAGTCCCCTTTTTTCCGGGGCCGTCCACGAGCAGTACTTC
V: TRBV28
size: .
J: TRBJ2-7
D: .

CDR3: CASSPGQGSNQHRHF
DNA: TGTGCCAGCAGCCCGGGACAGGGAAGCAATCAGCACCGGCATTTT
V: TRBV28
size: once
J: TRBJ1-5
D: TRBD1

CDR3: CASSSSGRALEQYF
DNA: TGTGCCAGCAGTTCTAGCGGGAGGGCCCTTGAGCAGTACTTC
V: TRBV28
size: many
J: TRBJ2-7
D: TRBD2

CDR3: CASSQEGSNEKLFF
DNA: TGCGCCAGCAGCCAAGAGGGGAGTAATGAAAAACTGTTTTTT
V: TRBV4-3
size: .
J: TRBJ1-4
D: .

CDR3: CASSLGHSSYEQYF
DNA: TGTGCCAGCAGCCTGGGACACAGCTCCTACGAGCAGTACTTC
V: TRBV7-8
size: many
J: TRBJ2-7
D: .

CDR3: CASMRTLQETQYF
DNA: TGTGCCAGCATGAGGACACTCCAAGAGACCCAGTACTTC
V: TRBV6-1
size: many
J: TRBJ2-5
D: .

CDR3: CGARDVITYEQYF
DNA: TGCGGTGCTAGAGATGTGATAACTTACGAGCAGTACTTC
V: TRBV20-1
size: .
J: TRBJ2-7
D: .

CDR3: CASSPGQGVNTEAFF
DNA: TGTGCCAGCAGTCCCGGACAGGGAGTGAACACTGAAGCTTTCTTT
V: TRBV6-1
size: many
J: TRBJ1-1
D: TRBD1

CDR3: CASGREVSGNTIYF
DNA: TGTGCCAGCGGCCGGGAAGTCTCTGGAAACACCATATATTTT
V: TRBV12-3/TRBV12-4
size: many
J: TRBJ1-3
D: .

CDR3: CASSYGGLDTYEQYF
DNA: TGTGCCAGCAGTTACGGAGGCCTCGACACCTACGAGCAGTACTTC
V: TRBV6-5
size: many
J: TRBJ2-7
D: .

CDR3: CASSGGEQKNPINTEAFF
DNA: TGTGCCAGCAGTGGGGGGGAACAGAAAAACCCTATCAACACTGAAGCTTTCTTT
V: TRBV7-9
size: many
J: TRBJ1-1
D: .

CDR3: CASSLVTGTASYNEQFF
DNA: TGTGCCAGCAGTTTAGTAACCGGGACAGCCTCCTACAATGAGCAGTTCTTC
V: TRBV12-3/TRBV12-4
size: .
J: TRBJ2-1
D: TRBD1

CDR3: CASSPRDPGDTEAFF
DNA: TGTGCCAGCAGTCCGAGGGACCCTGGAGACACTGAAGCTTTCTTT
V: TRBV28
size: many
J: TRBJ1-1
D: .

CDR3: CASSSPLAGVADTQYF
DNA: TGTGCCAGCAGCTCCCCCTTAGCGGGAGTAGCAGATACGCAGTATTTT
V: TRBV7-2
size: many
J: TRBJ2-3
D: TRBD2

CDR3: CASSYYRDSYEQYF
DNA: TGTGCCAGCAGTTACTACAGGGACTCCTACGAGCAGTACTTC
V: TRBV27
size: few
J: TRBJ2-7
D: .

CDR3: CASSSGIAGRITDTQYF
DNA: TGTGCCAGCAGCTCAGGTATCGCCGGGAGGATCACAGATACGCAGTATTTT
V: TRBV7-6
size: many
J: TRBJ2-3
D: TRBD2

CDR3: CARSFPDRPPNEQFF
DNA: TGTGCCAGAAGTTTCCCGGACAGGCCCCCCAACGAGCAGTTCTTC
V: TRBV28
size: .
J: TRBJ2-1
D: TRBD1

CDR3: CASSITGTTEATQYF
DNA: TGCGCCAGCAGCATAACCGGGACTACCGAGGCGACCCAGTACTTC
V: TRBV5-1
size: .
J: TRBJ2-5
D: TRBD2

CDR3: CASRQESLAHANYGYTF
DNA: TGCGCCAGCAGACAAGAGTCCTTGGCGCACGCTAACTATGGCTACACCTTC
V: TRBV4-1
size: .
J: TRBJ1-2
D: .

CDR3: CASSYWTIGTKRQFF
DNA: TGTGCCAGCAGTTACTGGACTATAGGGACGAAGAGGCAGTTCTTC
V: TRBV6-2/TRBV6-3
size: many
J: TRBJ2-1
D: .